This note documents a single T cell receptor (beta chain) sequence. The antigen is undetermined. CDR1 and CDR2 (germline): SGHTA, FQGNSA. V was pared by 7 bases and J by 2 bases, with 15 bases between. This CDR3 comprises 15 residues. TCRdb's copy holds only in-frame clones and misses some; the assay was immunoSEQ multiplex PCR. The table records roughly 100,000 clones, 75% to 95% of them present only once. This sample stems from a study of OX40 agonist ivuxolimab in advanced cancers. Study results and caveats: Undetermined was the antigen specificity of the expanded peripheral T cells.

Patients had blood sampled at baseline and again on cycle 4 day 1 and cycle 7 day 1. The sequencing here drew on CD4+ or CD8+ T cells sorted from blood, taken in a trial of the OX40 agonist ivuxolimab. The origin of this receptor is an adult with an advanced solid tumor such as melanoma, head and neck, liver or kidney cancer. The V gene is TRBV7-2, the J gene TRBJ1-5, with a tentative D call TRBD1 (6 bases). The CDR3 loop is CASKEGRGGNQPQHF. In nucleotides, the CDR3 is TGTGCCAGCAAGGAGGGCAGGGGCGGCAATCAGCCCCAGCATTTT.